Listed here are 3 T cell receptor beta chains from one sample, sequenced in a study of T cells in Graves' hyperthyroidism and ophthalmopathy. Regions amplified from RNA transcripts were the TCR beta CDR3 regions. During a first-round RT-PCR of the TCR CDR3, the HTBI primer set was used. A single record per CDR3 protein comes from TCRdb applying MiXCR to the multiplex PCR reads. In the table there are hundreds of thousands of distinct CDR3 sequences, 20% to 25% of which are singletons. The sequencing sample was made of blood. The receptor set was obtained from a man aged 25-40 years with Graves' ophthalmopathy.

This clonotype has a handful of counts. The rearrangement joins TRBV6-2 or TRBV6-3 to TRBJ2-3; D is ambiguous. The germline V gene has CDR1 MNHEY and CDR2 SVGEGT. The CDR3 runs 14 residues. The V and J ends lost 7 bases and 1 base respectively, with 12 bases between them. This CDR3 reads CASTGRAGTDTQYF. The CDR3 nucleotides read TGTGCCAGCACCGGTAGGGCCGGCACAGATACGCAGTATTTT.

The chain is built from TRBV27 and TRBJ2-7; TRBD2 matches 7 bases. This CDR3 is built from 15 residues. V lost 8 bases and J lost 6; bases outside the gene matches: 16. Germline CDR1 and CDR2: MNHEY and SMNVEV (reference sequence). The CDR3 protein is CASGGASGLGAEQYF. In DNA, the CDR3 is TGTGCCAGCGGAGGAGCCTCTGGACTAGGGGCCGAGCAGTACTTC.

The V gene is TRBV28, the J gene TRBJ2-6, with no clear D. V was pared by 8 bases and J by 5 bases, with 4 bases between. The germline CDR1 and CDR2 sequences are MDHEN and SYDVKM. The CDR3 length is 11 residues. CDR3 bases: TGTGCCAGCCACAGGGCCAACGTCCTGACTTTC. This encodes CASHRANVLTF.